Below, 20 T cell receptor beta chains from the same sample are listed, as sequenced in a study of T cells after yellow fever vaccination. TCRdb re-called the 5' RACE reads through MiXCR, storing one row per CDR3 protein. The sample holds a few hundred thousand distinct CDR3 sequences, approximately 8% seen once. Sequencing was performed on CD4+ T cells sorted from PBMCs, taken 5 days after the yellow fever booster vaccination. These receptors all stem from a man aged 18 to 35 who received the YFV17D yellow fever vaccine.

This clonotype has ten or more counts. The chain is built from TRBV10-3 and TRBJ2-7, with 11 positions matching TRBD1. Germline assignment: CDR1 ENHRY and CDR2 SYGVKD. The CDR3 consists of 14 residues. The ends lost 4 bases at V and 5 bases at J; junction bases unmatched: 4. The CDR3 region is CAISGGQGANEQYV. Written as DNA, the CDR3 is TGTGCCATCAGTGGAGGACAGGGGGCAAACGAGCAGTACGTC.

The table lists this clonotype with a few counts. The chain couples TRBV10-3 to TRBJ1-6, with a tentative D call TRBD1 (6 bases). Germline values: CDR1 ENHRY, CDR2 SYGVKD. The CDR3 sequence is 15 residues long. V lost 4 bases to trimming and J lost 6 bases, with 13 bases between them. CDR3 coding DNA: TGTGCCATCAGTGCGGCACAGGGCCCTAATTCACCCCTCCACTTT. Translation gives CAISAAQGPNSPLHF.

This clonotype was seen only a few times. This chain uses TRBV7-2 with TRBJ2-7; 9 positions agree with TRBD2. CDR3 length equals 14 residues. The V segment lost 7 bases and the J segment 6 bases; nucleotides outside the gene matches: 10. Germline lookup yields CDR1 SGHTA and CDR2 FQGNSA. CDR3 in amino acids: CASMVGGGAFEQYF. DNA for the CDR3: TGTGCCAGCATGGTCGGCGGGGGGGCCTTCGAGCAGTACTTC.

The V call is TRBV5-4, the J call TRBJ1-5; 7 bases are a match to TRBD1. Germline-derived CDR1 and CDR2 are SGHNT and YYREEE (reference sequence). With V trimmed by 1 base and J by 3 bases, 4 bases remained unmatched. The CDR3 has 15 residues. In nucleotides, the CDR3 is TGTGCCAGCAGCTTGAACAGGGGCAACAATCAGCCCCAGCATTTT. Amino acids: CASSLNRGNNQPQHF. The variable domain in full, with the rest retrieved from reference TRBV5-4 and TRBJ1-5, is ETGVTQSPTHLIKTRGQQVTLRCSSQSGHNTVSWYQQALGQGPQFIFQYYREEENGRGNFPPRFSGLQFPNYSSELNVNALELDDSALYLCASSLNRGNNQPQHFGDGTRLSIL.

The rearrangement joins TRBV11-2 to TRBJ2-7; D ambiguous. Trimming took 5 bases from V and 9 from J, leaving 8 bases between them. Germline CDR1 and CDR2: SGHAT and FQNNGV. CDR3 size: 10 residues. The DNA of the CDR3 is TGTGCCAGCAGCAAGATCGGGCAGTACTTC. Translated: CASSKIGQYF.

This clonotype was observed at least ten times. This chain connects TRBV27 to TRBJ1-2; D gene uncertain. CDR1 and CDR2 (germline): MNHEY, SMNVEV (reference sequence). The V end lost 7 bases, the J end lost 4 bases, and 19 bases lay between the germline ends. The CDR3 has 15 amino acids. The CDR3 loop is CASTNYTVPRYGYTF. As DNA, the CDR3 is TGTGCCAGCACGAATTACACCGTACCGCGCTATGGCTACACCTTC.

This clonotype showed up just a few times. J is TRBJ1-5 and V is TRBV10-3; D gene ambiguous. V was shortened by 7 bases and J by 8 bases, with 12 bases between the two germline ends. The length of the CDR3 is 12 residues. CDR1 is ENHRY and CDR2 is SYGVKD in the germline V gene. For the CDR3, the DNA is TGTGCCATCAATTCTCATGGGGAGCCCCAGCATTTT. It codes for CAINSHGEPQHF.

This clonotype showed up many times. The V gene is TRBV4-2, the J gene TRBJ2-3, with D possibly being TRBD1 (6 bases). V was trimmed by 0 bases and J by 4 bases, leaving 8 bases between them. This CDR3 is built from 14 residues. The V gene's germline CDR1 is LGHNA and CDR2 YNFKEQ. CDR3 sequence reads: CASSQDTGPDTQYF. The CDR3 DNA reads TGTGCCAGCAGCCAAGATACAGGGCCAGATACGCAGTATTTT.

The chain joins TRBV15 to TRBJ1-5; possible D gene TRBD1, 6 bases. This CDR3 is 13 amino acids long. Deletions cut 5 bases from V and 7 bases from J, with 12 bases between. CDR1 and CDR2 (germline): LNHNV, YYDKDF (reference sequence). CDR3 in DNA: TGTGCCACCAGCGGGGGAGGACAGCAGCCCCAGCATTTT. Protein product: CATSGGGQQPQHF.

Only a few counts were recorded for this clonotype. The chain combines TRBV4-2 with TRBJ1-6; the D gene is possibly TRBD1 (6 bases). The germline V gene encodes CDR1 LGHNA and CDR2 YNFKEQ. The CDR3 consists of 15 residues. Trimming shortened V by 0 bases and J by 8 bases, and 11 bases separated the two germline ends. The CDR3 bases are TGTGCCAGCAGCCAAGATGGAACAGGGCATTCACCCCTCCACTTT. Translating it yields CASSQDGTGHSPLHF.

This clonotype was found a few times. The chain couples TRBV4-3 to TRBJ1-6, with D maybe TRBD1 (5 bases). V dropped 0 bases and J dropped 8 bases, with 5 bases sitting between them. Germline assignment: CDR1 LGHNA and CDR2 YSLEER. The length of the CDR3 is 13 residues. This CDR3 reads CASSQDRDSPLHF. CDR3 DNA: TGCGCCAGCAGCCAAGACAGGGATTCACCCCTCCACTTT.

The CDR3 is CASSFVRVSRGNTQYF. CDR3 coding DNA: TGTGCCAGCAGCTTCGTGAGGGTTAGTCGTGGAAATACGCAGTATTTT. The J gene is TRBJ2-3, the V gene TRBV7-8, with D maybe TRBD2 (5 bases). Germline V gene sequence: CDR1 SGHVS, CDR2 FQNEAQ. Trimming stripped 3 bases from V and 7 bases from J, with 20 bases between. The CDR3 runs to 16 residues.

The table lists this clonotype with many counts. This chain connects TRBV4-2 to TRBJ2-3; 10 nucleotides align to TRBD2. This CDR3 comprises 20 residues. Trimming at V came to 0 bases and at J to 0 bases, leaving 12 bases not matched to a gene. Germline assignment: CDR1 LGHNA and CDR2 YNFKEQ. The CDR3, as DNA: TGTGCCAGCAGCCAAGAGGTTGCTAGCGGGGGCCTTTCTAGCACAGATACGCAGTATTTT. It codes for CASSQEVASGGLSSTDTQYF.

There are a few counts of this clonotype. This rearrangement joins TRBV6-6 to TRBJ2-2; D ambiguous. This CDR3 region has 15 residues. V lost 4 bases and J 1 base, leaving 10 bases between the germline ends. Germline CDR1 is MNHNY and CDR2 is SVGAGI (reference sequence). The CDR3 DNA follows: TGTGCCAGCAGTTCGGTGGCGGTGAACACCGGGGAGCTGTTTTTT. Residues: CASSSVAVNTGELFF.

This clonotype came up many times. The V gene is TRBV5-1, the J gene TRBJ2-1; TRBD1 matches 12 bases. CDR1 SGHRS and CDR2 YFSETQ come from the germline V gene. CDR3 length equals 17 residues. With 0 bases clipped from V and 7 bases from J, the junction kept 8 bases outside the gene matches. CDR3 region: CASSLGLGQGAKNEQFF. CDR3 coding DNA: TGCGCCAGCAGCTTGGGATTGGGACAGGGGGCGAAAAATGAGCAGTTCTTC.

The rearrangement uses TRBV7-6 and TRBJ1-2; D may be TRBD1 (6 bases). The germline V gene encodes CDR1 SGHVS and CDR2 FNYEAQ. Trimming removed 5 bases at V and 5 bases at J, with 18 bases between. The CDR3 consists of 15 residues. The CDR3 bases are TGTGCCAGCAGCCCTGCCCTGGGGGGCTCGTATGGCTACACCTTC. As protein: CASSPALGGSYGYTF. The complete variable domain, with remaining parts taken from reference TRBV7-6 and TRBJ1-2, reads GAGVSQSPRYKVTKRGQDVALRCDPISGHVSLYWYRQALGQGPEFLTYFNYEAQQDKSGLPNDRFSAERPEGSISTLTIQRTEQRDSAMYRCASSPALGGSYGYTFGSGTRLTVV.

The chain employs TRBV27 and TRBJ1-2; D gene uncertain. The germline V and J ends were trimmed by 5 bases and 4 bases, with 14 bases remaining between them. In germline, CDR1 is MNHEY, CDR2 SMNVEV (reference sequence). There are 14 residues in the CDR3. CDR3 sequence (DNA): TGTGCCAGCAGTCCCACCGACGGACCCTATGGCTACACCTTC. The encoded protein is CASSPTDGPYGYTF.

The gene calls are TRBV6-2 or TRBV6-3 and TRBJ1-5; D unclear. CDR1 and CDR2 (germline): MNHEY, SVGEGT. The CDR3 contains 12 residues. V was clipped by 1 base and J by 6 bases, with 4 bases between them. CDR3 nucleotides: TGTGCCAGCAGTTACTTATCTCAGCCCCAGCATTTT. Amino acid sequence: CASSYLSQPQHF.

The chain employs TRBV18 and TRBJ2-4; possibly TRBD1 for D (5 bases). Trimming took off 2 bases at V and 6 bases at J, with 8 bases between the two ends. CDR1 and CDR2 from the germline V gene are KGHSH and LQKENI. The length of the CDR3 is 13 residues. CDR3 residues: CASSPGQLNIQYF. The CDR3 DNA reads TGTGCCAGCTCACCAGGACAATTAAACATTCAGTACTTC.

V is TRBV29-1 and J is TRBJ2-6, with D possibly TRBD2 on 5 matching bases. CDR1 is SQVTM and CDR2 is ANQGSEA in the germline V gene. Trimming left V 5 bases short and J 2 bases short, with 10 bases between. This CDR3 contains 14 residues. DNA for the CDR3: TGCAGCGTTCGGGAAGGGACTGGGGCCAACGTCCTGACTTTC. Protein product: CSVREGTGANVLTF.